These 8 T cell receptor beta chains originate from one sample sequenced in a study of early T cells in non-severe SARS-CoV-2 infection. TCRdb re-called the 5' RACE reads with MiXCR, one entry per CDR3 protein. The data hold tens of thousands of distinct CDR3 sequences, with about 4.6% observed a single time. Sample: whole blood. These receptors all come from an adult who was a healthcare worker with PCR-confirmed SARS-CoV-2 infection or an uninfected control (not recorded which).

This clonotype was seen ten or more times. This rearrangement joins TRBV27 to TRBJ2-7, with D unresolved. The CDR3 runs to 13 residues. Looked up from germline, CDR1 is MNHEY and CDR2 is SMNVEV (reference sequence). V was pared by 0 bases and J by 3 bases, with 6 bases between. CDR3 in DNA: TGTGCCAGCAGTTTATCGTGGATCTACGAGCAGTACTTC. Protein product: CASSLSWIYEQYF.

This clonotype showed up many times. The rearrangement joins TRBV29-1 to TRBJ2-7; no clear D. CDR3 length: 11 amino acids. Per the germline V gene, CDR1 is SQVTM and CDR2 is ANQGSEA. Deletions cut 6 bases from V and 1 base from J, with 7 bases between. The CDR3 is CSVAESYEQYF. CDR3 sequence (DNA): TGCAGCGTCGCAGAGTCCTACGAGCAGTACTTC.

This clonotype was recorded at least ten times. The rearrangement joins TRBV10-2 to TRBJ1-5; possible D gene TRBD1, 6 bases. Trimming took off 9 bases at V and 5 bases at J, with 14 bases between the two ends. Germline V gene data show CDR1 as WSHSY and CDR2 as SAAADI. The CDR3 is 13 amino acids. The CDR3 here is CASNTGLDQPQHF. The CDR3 nucleotides are TGCGCCAGTAATACAGGGTTGGATCAGCCCCAGCATTTT.

This chain joins TRBV3-1 and TRBJ2-7, with D tentatively TRBD1 or TRBD2 (7 bases each). Germline loops: CDR1 LGHDT, CDR2 YNNKEL (reference sequence). V shed 10 bases and J shed 3 bases, with 16 bases lying between them. This CDR3 comprises 13 residues. As DNA, the CDR3 is TGTGCCACCACGGGGGGACAGATCTACGAGCAGTACTTC. It yields the protein CATTGGQIYEQYF.

This clonotype was found once. With a much larger clone just one base away, this may be a read error. The chain couples TRBV28 to TRBJ2-7, with no clear D. The germline V and J ends were trimmed by 10 bases and 7 bases, with 11 bases remaining between them. The V gene's germline CDR1 is MDHEN and CDR2 SYDVKM. This CDR3 contains 10 residues. The CDR3 coding sequence is TGTGCCACCAACTGTCGGGAGCAGTACTTC. Translated, it gives CATNCREQYF.

The chain recombines TRBV5-1 with TRBJ2-3; D is uncertain. This CDR3 spans 14 amino acids. CDR1 SGHRS and CDR2 YFSETQ come from the germline V gene. With 1 base removed from V and 5 bases from J, the gap between germline ends came to 11 bases. CDR3 bases: TGCGCCAGCAGCTTGTGGCTAGGCGGAGATACGCAGTATTTT. Translated: CASSLWLGGDTQYF. Variable domain in full (rest from reference TRBV5-1 and TRBJ2-3): KAGVTQTPRYLIKTRGQQVTLSCSPISGHRSVSWYQQTPGQGLQFLFEYFSETQRNKGNFPGRFSGRQFSNSRSEMNVSTLELGDSALYLCASSLWLGGDTQYFGPGTRLTVL.

This clonotype came up many times. The chain links TRBV11-1 to TRBJ1-2, with 7 bases fitting TRBD1. Germline CDR1 SGHAT, CDR2 FQDESV (reference sequence). J was trimmed by 0 bases and V by 4 bases; bases with no gene match: 8. The CDR3 contains 16 residues. The CDR3 protein is CASSSTGERANYGYTF. CDR3 in DNA: TGTGCCAGCAGCTCCACAGGGGAACGTGCTAACTATGGCTACACCTTC. Full variable domain (rest looked up from reference TRBV11-1 and TRBJ1-2): EAEVAQSPRYKITEKSQAVAFWCDPISGHATLYWYRQILGQGPELLVQFQDESVVDDSQLPKDRFSAERLKGVDSTLKIQPAELGDSAMYLCASSSTGERANYGYTFGSGTRLTVV.

CDR3 in amino acids: CASSYSMETSGRSDTQYF. For the CDR3, the DNA is TGTGCCAGCAGTTACTCGATGGAGACTAGCGGGAGGTCAGATACGCAGTATTTT. The chain couples TRBV6-2 or TRBV6-3 to TRBJ2-3; 13 nucleotides match TRBD2. In germline, CDR1 is MNHEY, CDR2 SVGEGT. The V and J ends lost 0 bases and 4 bases, in that order; junction bases with no gene match: 7. The CDR3 loop spans 18 amino acids.